The next 14 T cell receptor beta chains were all read from a single sample in a study of blood T cell repertoires in COVID-19. TCRdb keeps only in-frame clones here, not all; method: immunoSEQ multiplex PCR. The data show around 72,000 clones, 80% to 85% seen once. Sample: peripheral blood. Source of these receptors: a woman between 55 and 75 years old with acute or convalescent COVID-19.

The chain is built from TRBV3-1 (or the pseudogene TRBV3-2) and TRBJ1-4; D is undetermined. Trimming stripped 5 bases from V and 0 bases from J, with 10 bases between. The CDR3 has 15 residues. CDR1 and CDR2 from the germline V gene are LGHDT and YNNKEL (reference sequence). CDR3 bases: TGTGCCAGCAGCGCATGGAGAGCAACTAATGAAAAACTGTTTTTT. It is translated as CASSAWRATNEKLFF.

V usage is TRBV1 and J usage is TRBJ2-7; the D call in the table, TRBD2, was not verified against the DNA. TRBV1 is noted as a pseudogene. CDR3 length equals 15 residues. The CDR3 sequence is CTSSQDLRLTDEQYF. CDR3 coding DNA: TGCACCAGCAGCCAAGATCTACGATTAACCGACGAGCAGTACTTC.

The CDR3 nucleotides read TGTGCCAGCAGTGATCCGCAGGATGGAAACACCATATATTTT. Its protein is CASSDPQDGNTIYF. This chain connects TRBV2 to TRBJ1-3; D not certain. V was trimmed by 3 bases and J by 3 bases, leaving 9 bases between them. CDR1 SNHLY and CDR2 FYNNEI come from the germline V gene. The CDR3 runs 14 residues.

The V gene is TRBV5-1, the J gene TRBJ1-3, with TRBD1 as a possible D gene (5 bases). This CDR3 spans 14 amino acids. Trimming pared 4 bases from V and 4 bases from J, leaving 12 bases between. CDR1 and CDR2 (germline): SGHRS, YFSETQ. The CDR3 DNA is TGCGCCAGCAGCAACGAGCGGGGGGGAAACACCATATATTTT. Protein sequence: CASSNERGGNTIYF.

The table lists this clone with a few counts. This chain connects TRBV5-4 to TRBJ2-2, with D maybe TRBD1 (6 bases). The germline V and J ends were trimmed by 4 bases and 5 bases, with 12 bases remaining between them. This CDR3 has 14 residues. CDR1 is SGHNT, CDR2 YYREEE, per germline (reference sequence). CDR3 DNA sequence: TGTGCCAGCAGCCAATACAGGGTAACCGGGGAGCTGTTTTTT. This codes for CASSQYRVTGELFF.

V and J are TRBV19 and TRBJ1-2; 9 bases align to TRBD1. This CDR3 spans 16 amino acids. Trimming removed 7 bases from V and 5 bases from J; junction bases left unmatched: 14. The germline V gene has CDR1 LNHDA and CDR2 SQIVND (reference sequence). CDR3 in DNA: TGTGCCAGTATTCTAACCGGGACAGGGACGGGTTATGGCTACACCTTC. It yields the protein CASILTGTGTGYGYTF.

V gene TRBV19 combines with J gene TRBJ1-6; 8 nucleotides match TRBD1. Trimming removed 6 bases from V and 4 bases from J; junction bases left unmatched: 5. This CDR3 spans 15 amino acids. From germline, CDR1 is LNHDA and CDR2 SQIVND (reference sequence). This CDR3 is CASRDRGSYNSPLHF. CDR3 DNA sequence: TGTGCCAGTAGAGACAGGGGATCTTATAATTCACCCCTCCACTTT.

The genes are TRBV21-1 and TRBJ1-1; the table's TRBD1 call for D was not verified on the DNA. TRBV21-1 is an annotated pseudogene. The CDR3 extends over 16 amino acids. CDR3 in amino acids: CASSKRYEQGDTEAFF. DNA of the CDR3: TGTGCCAGCAGCAAACGGTATGAACAGGGGGACACTGAAGCTTTCTTT.

The chain carries TRBV6-5 and TRBJ1-1; TRBD1 matches 8 bases. The CDR3 spans 12 residues. V was pared by 7 bases and J by 8 bases, with 6 bases of the junction left unmatched. Germline values: CDR1 MNHEY, CDR2 SVGAGI. The CDR3 region has the DNA TGTGCCAGCATGCGGGACAGGCAGGAAGCTTTCTTT. Translating gives CASMRDRQEAFF.

The J gene is TRBJ2-5, the V gene TRBV12-3 or TRBV12-4, with a possible D match to TRBD2 (6 bases). The CDR3 totals 13 residues. Deletions cut 4 bases from V and 2 bases from J, with 8 bases between. Here the CDR3 DNA reads TGTGCCAGCAGTTCGGGACTTCAAGAGACCCAGTACTTC. It is translated as CASSSGLQETQYF.

The count of this clone is one. The chain couples TRBV5-1 to TRBJ2-5; 10 nucleotides line up with TRBD1. The CDR3 covers 17 residues. V trimming: 4 bases; J trimming: 1 base; junction bases outside the gene matches: 10. Germline V CDR1 and CDR2: SGHRS, YFSETQ. CDR3 residues: CASSPIPGDRGQETQYF. Written as DNA, the CDR3 is TGCGCCAGCAGCCCTATTCCCGGGGACAGGGGCCAAGAGACCCAGTACTTC.

The J gene is TRBJ2-1, the V gene TRBV10-2, with TRBD2 matching over 8 bases. Germline loops: CDR1 WSHSY, CDR2 SAAADI. Losses at the gene ends were 7 bases for V and 3 bases for J; bases not matched to a gene: 8. The CDR3 contains 15 residues. The CDR3 DNA sequence: TGCGCCAGCACGGGGAGCGGGGGCCGCTACAATGAGCAGTTCTTC. Protein: CASTGSGGRYNEQFF.

Of note for this clone: Other DNA sequences in this specimen translate into the identical CDR3. V and J are TRBV19 and TRBJ1-5, with 8 bases aligning to TRBD1. Per germline, CDR1 LNHDA and CDR2 SQIVND (reference sequence). The junction had 4 bases not matched to a gene; V was cut back by 5 bases and J by 7 bases. The CDR3 has 13 residues. This CDR3 is CASSVQGEQPQHF. The CDR3 nucleotides are TGTGCCAGTAGTGTACAGGGGGAACAGCCCCAGCATTTT.

This sequence joins TRBV7-9 and TRBJ1-1; D not certain. V dropped 6 bases and J dropped 1 base, with 9 bases sitting between them. This CDR3 has 13 amino acids. Germline V gives CDR1 SEHNR, CDR2 FQNEAQ (reference sequence). The CDR3 spells CASRTEPNTEAFF. CDR3 DNA sequence: TGTGCCAGCAGGACTGAGCCGAACACTGAAGCTTTCTTT.